This TCR beta chain was captured by sequencing in a study of shared clonotypes between healthy human individuals. The data were produced by immunoSEQ multiplex PCR, yet TCRdb's version contains in-frame clones alone and is incomplete. Seen here are 400,000 to 500,000 clones, 60% to 85% observed once, and the top ten hold under 15%. Germline V gives CDR1 LGHNA, CDR2 YNFKEQ. Trimming removed 0 bases from V and 0 bases from J, with 15 bases in between. The CDR3 is 18 amino acids. The sequence derives from a woman aged 35 to 49 in good health. Some clones in this sample may be carry-over from other donors' samples. The source material was PBMCs. The chain recombines TRBV4-2 with TRBJ2-1; weak D call: TRBD1 (7 bases). CDR3 in DNA: TGTGCCAGCAGCCAAGAGGGGGGCGGGGACAGCTCCTACAATGAGCAGTTCTTC. Translation gives CASSQEGGGDSSYNEQFF.